This record concerns one T cell receptor beta chain sequence. This sample is drawn from a study of blood T cell repertoires in COVID-19. Study background: Samples of COVID-19 (acute and convalescent) were obtained from the United States, Italy and Spain.

The protocol was immunoSEQ multiplex PCR, while the TCRdb copy is restricted to in-frame clones and leaves out a portion. The sample holds about 200,000 clones; roughly 82% are singletons and the top ten take 4.5% to 6.5%. Individuals drawn from 20 to 25 US areas were about 18 to 95 years old. The TCR was taken from a man aged 40-49 years with acute COVID-19. The specimen was PBMCs or T cells enriched from blood (not recorded which).

The CDR3 nucleotides read TGTGCCAGCTCACTATACGTTGGGACCAACCGGGGGGAGACCCAGTACTTC. This codes for CASSLYVGTNRGETQYF. V is TRBV18 and J is TRBJ2-5, with D possibly matching TRBD2 (6 bases). Germline CDR1 and CDR2: KGHSH and LQKENI. This CDR3 region has 17 residues. The V end was cut by 4 bases, the J end by 5 bases, with 23 bases between.